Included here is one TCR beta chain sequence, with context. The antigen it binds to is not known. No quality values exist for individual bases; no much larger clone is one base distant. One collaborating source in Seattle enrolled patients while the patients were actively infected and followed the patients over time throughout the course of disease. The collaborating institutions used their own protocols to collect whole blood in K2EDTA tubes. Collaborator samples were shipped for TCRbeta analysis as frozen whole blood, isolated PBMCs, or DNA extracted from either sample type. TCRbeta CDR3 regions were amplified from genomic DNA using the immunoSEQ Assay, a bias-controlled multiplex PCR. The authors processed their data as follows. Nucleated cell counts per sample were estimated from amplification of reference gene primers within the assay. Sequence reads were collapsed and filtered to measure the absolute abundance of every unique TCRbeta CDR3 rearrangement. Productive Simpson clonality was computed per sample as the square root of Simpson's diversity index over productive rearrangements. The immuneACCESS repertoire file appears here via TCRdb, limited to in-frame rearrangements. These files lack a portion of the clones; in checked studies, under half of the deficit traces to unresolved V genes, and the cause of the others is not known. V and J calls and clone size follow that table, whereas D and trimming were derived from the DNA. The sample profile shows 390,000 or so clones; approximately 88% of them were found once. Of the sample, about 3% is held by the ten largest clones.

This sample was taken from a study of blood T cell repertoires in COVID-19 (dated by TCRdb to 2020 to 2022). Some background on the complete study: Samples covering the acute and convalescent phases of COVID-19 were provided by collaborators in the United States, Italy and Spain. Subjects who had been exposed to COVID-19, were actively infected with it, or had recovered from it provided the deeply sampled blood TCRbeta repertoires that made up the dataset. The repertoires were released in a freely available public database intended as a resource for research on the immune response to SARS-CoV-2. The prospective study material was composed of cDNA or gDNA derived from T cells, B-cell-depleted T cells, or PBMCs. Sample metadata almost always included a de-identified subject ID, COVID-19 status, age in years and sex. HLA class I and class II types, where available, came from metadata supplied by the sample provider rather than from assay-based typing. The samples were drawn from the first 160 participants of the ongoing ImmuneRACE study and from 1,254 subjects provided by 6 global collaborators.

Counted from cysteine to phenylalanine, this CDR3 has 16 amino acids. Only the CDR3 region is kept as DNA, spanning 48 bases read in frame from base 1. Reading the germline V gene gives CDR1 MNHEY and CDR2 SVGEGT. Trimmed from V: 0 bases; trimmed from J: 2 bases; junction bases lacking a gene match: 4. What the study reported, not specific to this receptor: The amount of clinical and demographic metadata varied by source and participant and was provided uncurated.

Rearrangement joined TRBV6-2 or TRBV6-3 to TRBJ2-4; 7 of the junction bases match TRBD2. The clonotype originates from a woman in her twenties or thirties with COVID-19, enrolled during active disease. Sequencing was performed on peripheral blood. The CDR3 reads CASSYSGGSSKNIQYF. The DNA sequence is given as TGTGCCAGCAGTTACTCGGGCGGGAGTTCCAAAAACATTCAGTACTTC.